This is a list of T cell receptor beta chains from one sample in a study of T cell responses to AZD1222 COVID-19 vaccine. Repertoires were generated with immunoSEQ multiplex PCR, while TCRdb's copy carries only in-frame clones and drops some. The sample has some 49,000 clones, more than 60% seen once. The sequences come from peripheral blood, collected on day 0 of AZD1222 vaccination. Receptor source: an adult in good health. The CDR3 runs from the conserved cysteine through the conserved F or W. A D gene is named only where the DNA matches it firmly. Only part of the rows carry a size: once, few, many, or a class if the clone is expanded.

-	TRBV3-1/TRBV3-2	TRBJ2-1	-	TGTGCCAGCAGCCAGGCCGGACAAAATGAGCAGTTCTTC	CASSQAGQNEQFF
-	TRBV25-1	TRBJ1-2	once	TGTGCCAGCAGGGACCTATATGGCTACACCTTC	CASRDLYGYTF
-	TRBV6-1	TRBJ1-1	once	TGTGCCAGCAGTGAACGGGGGACTGAAGCTTTCTTT	CASSERGTEAFF
-	TRBV30	TRBJ1-1	-	TGTGCCTGGAATCGGGAAGGGTGGGGCACTGAAGCTTTCTTT	CAWNREGWGTEAFF
-	TRBV7-2	TRBJ1-2	-	TGTGCCAGCAGCTTAGGCTCCCACACTAACTATGGCTACACCTTC	CASSLGSHTNYGYTF
-	TRBV6-5	TRBJ1-2	-	TGTGCCAGCAGACAGCCCCCCGGTAGCTACACCTTC	CASRQPPGSYTF
TRBD1	TRBV29-1	TRBJ1-1	-	TGCAGCGTTGGTGGGACAGGGAACACTGAAGCTTTCTTT	CSVGGTGNTEAFF
-	TRBV11-2	TRBJ1-1	-	TGTGCCAGCAGCTTAGTCCACCCTAGTGCTTTCTTT	CASSLVHPSAFF
TRBD1	TRBV29-1	TRBJ1-2	-	TGCAGCGTTGAAGATGCAGGGGGTCGAGGCTACACCTTC	CSVEDAGGRGYTF
-	TRBV24-1	TRBJ1-5	-	TGTGCCACCAGTTCGGCGGGAGGGAAGCAGCCCCAGCATTTT	CATSSAGGKQPQHF
TRBD1	TRBV28	TRBJ1-5	-	TGTGCCACTCGCACCGGGACAGGGGATCAGCCCCAGCATTTT	CATRTGTGDQPQHF
TRBD1	TRBV3-1/TRBV3-2	TRBJ2-3	-	TGTGCCAGCAGCCAAGCGAGGGGGCTAATCGGCACAGATACGCAGTATTTT	CASSQARGLIGTDTQYF
-	TRBV29-1	TRBJ2-2	-	TGCAGCGTTTATTCAGGGCGTTCCGGGGAGCTGTTTTTT	CSVYSGRSGELFF
-	TRBV7-9	TRBJ2-1	-	TGTGCCAGCCAAGCGAACCCTAGCCACAATGAGCAGTTCTTC	CASQANPSHNEQFF
-	TRBV6-6	TRBJ2-7	-	TGTGCCAGCAGTTTAGGACTCCGGGGGACCTACGAGCAGTACTTC	CASSLGLRGTYEQYF
-	TRBV6-1	TRBJ1-2	-	TGTGCCAGCAGTGACACCCCAGCTTATGGCTACACCTTC	CASSDTPAYGYTF
-	TRBV9	TRBJ2-1	-	TGTGCCAGCAGTCCCAGACTAGTCGGGGCCTACAATGAGCAGTTCTTC	CASSPRLVGAYNEQFF
-	TRBV12-5	TRBJ1-1	-	TGTGCTAGTGGTTTGGTTGGGGGCACTGAAGCTTTCTTT	CASGLVGGTEAFF
-	TRBV7-2	TRBJ1-5	-	TGTGCCAGCAGCTCTCATAGCAATCAGCCCCAGCATTTT	CASSSHSNQPQHF
-	TRBV28	TRBJ1-2	-	TGTGCCAGCAGTTTGTTGTCGGACTATGGCTACACCTTC	CASSLLSDYGYTF
-	TRBV28	TRBJ1-1	-	TGTGCCAGCAGTTGGGGGGCATGGAACACTGAAGCTTTCTTT	CASSWGAWNTEAFF
TRBD1	TRBV19	TRBJ1-2	once	TGTGCCAGTAGTTTACGGACAGGTGGCTACACCTTC	CASSLRTGGYTF
TRBD1	TRBV29-1	TRBJ2-1	-	TGCAGCGTCTGGACCGAGACAGGGTTTGGGGAGCAGTTCTTC	CSVWTETGFGEQFF
TRBD1	TRBV29-1	TRBJ1-2	few	TGCAGCGTAGGACAGGGCAACTATGGCTACACCTTC	CSVGQGNYGYTF
-	TRBV12-3/TRBV12-4	TRBJ1-1	-	TGTGCCAGCAGCCCCGGACAGACTGAAGCTTTCTTT	CASSPGQTEAFF
-	TRBV2	TRBJ1-5	once	TGTGCCAGCAGACCCATAAAGGGGAGCAATCAGCCCCAGCATTTT	CASRPIKGSNQPQHF
-	TRBV28	TRBJ2-7	-	TGTGCCAGCAAAGAGTCCAGTGGTGGGAGTAGGTACGAGCAGTACTTC	CASKESSGGSRYEQYF
-	TRBV28	TRBJ1-2	-	TGTGCCAGCAGTTTCGCCCTAAATGATGGCTACACCTTC	CASSFALNDGYTF
-	TRBV5-4	TRBJ2-2	-	TGTGCCAGCAGCTTGACGGAACAGGGTCCCGGGGAGCTGTTTTTT	CASSLTEQGPGELFF
-	TRBV9	TRBJ1-6	once	TGTGCCAGCAGCGATGCTTATGGAGCGCGTTCACCCCTCCACTTT	CASSDAYGARSPLHF
-	TRBV12-1	TRBJ1-5	-	-	CASGLVGTGSQPQHF
-	TRBV5-4	TRBJ1-3	-	TGTGCCAGCAGCCAGGCGAACTCTGGAAACACCATATATTTT	CASSQANSGNTIYF
-	TRBV6-5	TRBJ1-1	-	TGTGCCAGCAGTTACTCGGTTCTCGCTGAAGCTTTCTTT	CASSYSVLAEAFF
TRBD1	TRBV19	TRBJ2-1	-	TGTGCCAGTAGTTTCGGGACAGGGTTTCGCAATGAGCAGTTCTTC	CASSFGTGFRNEQFF
-	TRBV6-5	TRBJ1-6	-	TGTGCCAGCAGTTACTCGAGTGAGGGGAATCCACCCCTCCACTTT	CASSYSSEGNPPLHF
TRBD1	TRBV12-3/TRBV12-4	TRBJ2-4	-	TGTGCCAGCAGCCTCACACAGGGGGGCATTCAGTACTTC	CASSLTQGGIQYF
-	TRBV19	TRBJ1-5	once	TGTGCCAGTAGTATAGGTGGGGGCAGCAATAGCAATCAGCCCCAGCATTTT	CASSIGGGSNSNQPQHF
-	TRBV6-5	TRBJ2-7	once	TGTGCCAGCAGTTACTTTCCGGGGCAATACGAGCAGTACTTC	CASSYFPGQYEQYF
TRBD2	TRBV19	TRBJ2-5	-	TGTGCCAGTAGTATAGCGGGAGGGTTGGGGGAGACCCAGTACTTC	CASSIAGGLGETQYF
TRBD2	TRBV27	TRBJ2-1	-	TGTGCCAGCAGTTACGGGGGGAGCTCCTACAATGAGCAGTTCTTC	CASSYGGSSYNEQFF
-	TRBV19	TRBJ1-2	-	TGTGCCAGTAGTACCCACTTGGGCGAAAATGGCTACACCTTC	CASSTHLGENGYTF
TRBD1	TRBV7-8	TRBJ2-2	-	TGTGCCAGCAGCCGTACAGGGGGCAACACCGGGGAGCTGTTTTTT	CASSRTGGNTGELFF
-	TRBV28	TRBJ1-1	-	TGTGCCAGCAGGCCCCATCCAAGCTTTAACACTGAAGCTTTCTTT	CASRPHPSFNTEAFF
-	TRBV19	TRBJ1-3	-	TGTGCCAGTAGTTGGACACTCAGCTCTGGAAACACCATATATTTT	CASSWTLSSGNTIYF
-	TRBV19	TRBJ1-5	-	TGTGCCAGTATTGGGCCGCAGGGTAGGTCTCAGCCCCAGCATTTT	CASIGPQGRSQPQHF
TRBD1	TRBV5-1	TRBJ1-3	-	TGCGCCAGCAGCTTGTTTGGGACAGGGTCTTTACTGAACACCATATATTTT	CASSLFGTGSLLNTIYF
-	TRBV11-3	TRBJ1-3	-	TGTGCCAGCAGCTTTGGAGGAAACACCATATATTTT	CASSFGGNTIYF
TRBD1	TRBV11-2	TRBJ1-4	-	TGTGCCAGCAGCTTAGATCGGCAGGGGGCACGGGAAAAACTGTTTTTT	CASSLDRQGAREKLFF
-	TRBV28	TRBJ2-2	-	TGTGCCAGCAGTTTAATAGGGCCCAACACCGGGGAGCTGTTTTTT	CASSLIGPNTGELFF
-	TRBV5-4	TRBJ1-1	-	TGTGCCAGCAGCCGGGAGCCCCCTGAAGCTTTCTTT	CASSREPPEAFF